This T cell receptor (beta chain) appears in the sequencing data of a study of T-cell memory formation after mild COVID-19. At the level of the study: Among the donors, TCR clusters were largely specific to each donor.

Note on this clonotype: Its cognate antigen is unknown.

The length of the CDR3 is 14 residues. The germline CDR1 and CDR2 sequences are SGHVS and FNYEAQ. V was shortened by 6 bases and J by 7 bases, with 16 bases between the two germline ends. It was 5'RACE with constant-segment primers that produced the TCR alpha and TCR beta cDNA libraries, which carried sample barcodes and UMIs. TCRdb passed the 5' RACE reads through MiXCR, listing each CDR3 protein once. Seen here are around 320,000 distinct CDR3 sequences, about 13% observed once, and the top ten hold roughly 23%. Study-level points and caveats: Some clones that responded turned up in pre-infection memory, which suggests that cross-reactive memory joined in.

What was sequenced was PBMCs or a T cell subset sorted from them (not recorded which). The chain carries TRBV7-6 and TRBJ2-1; D ambiguous. The source of this sequence is a man aged 18 to 30 who had mild COVID-19 (a few samples of this study predate the infection). Cell type and time point are not known. DNA of the CDR3: TGTGCCAGCAGACCTACCCAAGGAGAAAATGAGCAGTTCTTC. It specifies CASRPTQGENEQFF.